Below, one TCR beta chain is given with its context. Its antigen remains unknown. Per the germline V gene, CDR1 is MDHEN and CDR2 is SYDVKM. This CDR3 has 14 residues. The V segment lost 3 bases and the J segment 2 bases; nucleotides outside the gene matches: 2. Measured with immunoSEQ multiplex PCR; TCRdb has only the in-frame clones, and not every one. The data contain about 87,000 clones, around 87% of them singletons. These data come from a study of radiotherapy plus CTLA-4 blockade in lung cancer. Whole-study findings and limits: Early clonal dynamics of blood T cells, together with interferon-beta, were reported as the best response predictor.

V usage is TRBV28 and J usage is TRBJ2-5, with 8 bases fitting TRBD2. The TCR was taken from a human donor with non-small cell lung cancer that progressed on radiotherapy plus ipilimumab. This sample comprised peripheral blood, obtained from a patient treated with radiotherapy plus ipilimumab. CDR3 nucleotide sequence: TGTGCCAGCAGTTTGCGGGGGGAACAAGAGACCCAGTACTTC. This translates into CASSLRGEQETQYF.